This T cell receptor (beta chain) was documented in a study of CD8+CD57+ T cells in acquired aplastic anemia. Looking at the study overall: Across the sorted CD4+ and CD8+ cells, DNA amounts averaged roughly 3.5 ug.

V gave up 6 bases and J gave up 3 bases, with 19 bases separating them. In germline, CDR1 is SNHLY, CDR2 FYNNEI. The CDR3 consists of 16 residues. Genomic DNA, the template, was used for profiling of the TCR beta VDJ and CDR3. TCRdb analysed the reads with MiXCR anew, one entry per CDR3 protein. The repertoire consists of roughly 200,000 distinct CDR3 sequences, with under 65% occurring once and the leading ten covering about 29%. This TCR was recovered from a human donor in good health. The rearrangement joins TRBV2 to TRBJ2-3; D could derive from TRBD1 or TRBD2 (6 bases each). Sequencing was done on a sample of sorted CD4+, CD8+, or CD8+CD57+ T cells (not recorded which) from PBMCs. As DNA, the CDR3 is TGTGCCAGCAGCGGGCCGGGGGCACTTGCTACAGATACGCAGTATTTT. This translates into CASSGPGALATDTQYF.